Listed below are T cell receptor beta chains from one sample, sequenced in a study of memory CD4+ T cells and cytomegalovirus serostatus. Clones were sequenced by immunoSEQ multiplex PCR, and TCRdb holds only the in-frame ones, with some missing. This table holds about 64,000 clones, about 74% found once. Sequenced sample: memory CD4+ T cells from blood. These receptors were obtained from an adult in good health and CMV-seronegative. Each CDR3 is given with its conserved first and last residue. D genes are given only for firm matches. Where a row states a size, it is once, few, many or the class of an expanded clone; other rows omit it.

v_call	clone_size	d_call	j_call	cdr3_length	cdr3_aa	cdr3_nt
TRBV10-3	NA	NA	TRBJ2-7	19	CAISANANARIRSSYEQYF	TGTGCCATCAGCGCGAATGCTAATGCCAGGATAAGGAGCTCCTACGAGCAGTACTTC
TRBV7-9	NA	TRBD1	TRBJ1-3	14	CASSQGTGRNTIYF	TGTGCCAGCAGCCAAGGGACAGGGAGAAACACCATATATTTT
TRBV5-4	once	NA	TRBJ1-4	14	CASSFGATGEKLFF	TGTGCCAGCAGCTTCGGGGCTACTGGTGAAAAACTGTTTTTT
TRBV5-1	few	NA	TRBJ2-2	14	CASIPGPNTGELFF	TGCGCCAGCATCCCGGGGCCGAACACCGGGGAGCTGTTTTTT
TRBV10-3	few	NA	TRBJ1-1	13	CASTDPQNTEAFF	TGTGCCAGCACGGACCCTCAGAACACTGAAGCTTTCTTT
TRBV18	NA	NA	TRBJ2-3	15	CASSLGSGVTDTQYF	TGTGCCAGCTCACTGGGATCGGGGGTCACAGATACGCAGTATTTT
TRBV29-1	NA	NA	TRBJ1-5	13	CSVGGQVNQPQHF	TGCAGCGTGGGAGGGCAGGTTAATCAGCCCCAGCATTTT
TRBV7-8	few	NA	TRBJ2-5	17	CASSLGPGAPMGETQYF	TGTGCCAGCAGCTTAGGCCCAGGGGCTCCGATGGGGGAGACCCAGTACTTC
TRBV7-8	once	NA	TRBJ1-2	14	CASSRPEGGFGYTF	TGTGCCAGCAGCCGCCCCGAGGGGGGATTCGGCTACACCTTC
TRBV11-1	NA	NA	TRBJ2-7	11	CASSLDNEQYF	TGTGCCAGCAGCTTAGACAACGAGCAGTACTTC
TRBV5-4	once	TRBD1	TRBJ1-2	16	CASSLAAGGGGYGYTF	TGTGCCAGCAGCTTGGCGGCAGGGGGAGGAGGCTATGGCTACACCTTC
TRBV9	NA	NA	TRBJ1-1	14	CASSHNIRNTEAFF	TGTGCCAGCAGCCACAACATAAGGAACACTGAAGCTTTCTTT
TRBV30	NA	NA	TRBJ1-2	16	CAWSPRGRSWGYGYTF	TGTGCCTGGAGTCCCAGAGGAAGGTCTTGGGGCTATGGCTACACCTTC
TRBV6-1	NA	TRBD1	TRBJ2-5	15	CASSETQGDRETQYF	TGTGCCAGCAGTGAAACTCAGGGGGATAGGGAGACCCAGTACTTC
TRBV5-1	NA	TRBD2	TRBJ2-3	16	CASSPGTSGKADTQYF	TGCGCCAGCAGCCCCGGGACTAGCGGGAAGGCAGATACGCAGTATTTT
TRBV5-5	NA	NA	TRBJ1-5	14	CASSFVGGNQPQHF	TGTGCCAGCAGCTTTGTGGGGGGGAATCAGCCCCAGCATTTT
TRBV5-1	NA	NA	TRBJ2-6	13	CASRGSGANVLTF	TGCGCCAGCAGAGGTTCTGGGGCCAACGTCCTGACTTTC
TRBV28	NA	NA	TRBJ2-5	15	CASNDVRGARETQYF	TGTGCCAGCAACGACGTACGGGGCGCGAGGGAGACCCAGTACTTC
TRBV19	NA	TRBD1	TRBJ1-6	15	CASRGAGTENSPLHF	TGTGCCAGTAGAGGGGCCGGGACAGAGAATTCACCCCTCCACTTT
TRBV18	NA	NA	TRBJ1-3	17	CASSPSDPASAGNTIYF	TGTGCCAGCTCACCCTCGGACCCTGCGAGCGCTGGAAACACCATATATTTT
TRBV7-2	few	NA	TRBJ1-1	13	CASSSRGNTEAFF	TGTGCCAGCAGCTCCAGGGGTAACACTGAAGCTTTCTTT
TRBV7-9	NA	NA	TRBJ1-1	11	CASSFVSEAFF	TGTGCCAGCAGCTTTGTATCCGAAGCTTTCTTT
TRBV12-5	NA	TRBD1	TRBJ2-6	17	CASGEGTGDAGANVLTF	TGTGCTAGTGGTGAAGGGACAGGGGACGCTGGGGCCAACGTCCTGACTTTC
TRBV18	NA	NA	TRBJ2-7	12	CASSPAGYEQYF	TGTGCCAGCTCACCAGCCGGTTACGAGCAGTACTTC